Below, one T cell receptor beta chain is given with its context. The sample belongs to a study of blood T cell repertoires in COVID-19. Study context: Sites across the United States, Italy and Spain contributed samples from acute and convalescent COVID-19. The analysed material was cDNA or gDNA that came from T cells, B-cell-depleted T cells, or PBMCs.

Individuals aged roughly 18 to 95 years were recruited from around 22 US areas. Cohort placement rested on clinical history that participants reported themselves. The repertoire was sequenced with immunoSEQ multiplex PCR; TCRdb's copy has only in-frame clones and lacks some. The sample holds more than 200,000 clones, approximately 89% seen once. CDR1 MNHEY and CDR2 SVGAGI come from the germline V gene. Between the trimmed V and J ends, which lost 6 bases and 2 bases, there was a span of 8 bases. The CDR3 is 12 residues long. The V call is TRBV6-5, the J call TRBJ2-7, with D perhaps TRBD2 (6 bases). This receptor was identified in a woman in her twenties or thirties who had been exposed to COVID-19. Sample: PBMCs or T cells enriched from blood (not recorded which). CDR3 in DNA: TGTGCCAGCAGGGAGGGCACCTACGAGCAGTACTTC. Amino acid sequence: CASREGTYEQYF.